The 11 T cell receptor beta chains reported below all come from one sample, sequenced in a study of blood T cell repertoires in COVID-19 (dated by TCRdb to between 2020 and 2021). Libraries were made using the immunoSEQ multiplex PCR assay. In TCRdb, the immuneACCESS table is reduced to in-frame sequences with V and J assigned. These tables do not hold every clone; where another copy was compared, an unresolved V gene accounts for under half, and the others remain unexplained. This sample comprises some 120,000 clones, more than 90% of them detected only once. The biggest ten clones account for approximately 3.7% of the sample. The source material was peripheral blood. These receptor sequences come from a man aged 50-60 years with active COVID-19.

The rearrangement joins TRBV5-1 to TRBJ2-2, with D possibly TRBD1 on 6 matching bases. The CDR3 has 12 residues. Germline V lookup: CDR1 SGHRS, CDR2 YFSETQ. Trimming cost V 2 bases and J 14 bases, with 13 bases left between them. CDR3 residues: CASSLSRGGLFF. In DNA, the CDR3 is TGCGCCAGCAGCTTATCCAGGGGTGGTCTGTTTTTT. The full variable domain, rest sourced from reference TRBV5-1 and TRBJ2-2, is KAGVTQTPRYLIKTRGQQVTLSCSPISGHRSVSWYQQTPGQGLQFLFEYFSETQRNKGNFPGRFSGRQFSNSRSEMNVSTLELGDSALYLCASSLSRGGLFFGEGSRLTVL.

V and J are TRBV3-1 (or the pseudogene TRBV3-2) and TRBJ1-4; 7 bases fit TRBD1. The CDR3 is 15 amino acids. With V trimmed by 4 bases and J by 1 base, 3 bases remained unmatched. From germline, CDR1 is LGHDT and CDR2 YNNKEL (reference sequence). This CDR3 reads CASSPTGETNEKLFF. The CDR3 DNA follows: TGTGCCAGCAGCCCAACAGGGGAAACTAATGAAAAACTGTTTTTT.

The V gene is TRBV24-1, the J gene TRBJ2-2, with D perhaps matching TRBD2 (5 bases). The CDR3 contains 14 residues. The germline V and J ends were trimmed by 0 bases and 6 bases, with 7 bases remaining between them. CDR1 and CDR2 (germline): KGHDR, SFDVKD. CDR3 amino acids: CATSDLLRAGELFF. The CDR3 DNA reads TGTGCCACCAGTGATTTGTTGCGGGCCGGGGAGCTGTTTTTT.

The chain recombines TRBV5-1 with TRBJ2-3; D uncertain. CDR1 and CDR2 from the germline V gene are SGHRS and YFSETQ. Trimming shortened V by 1 base and J by 6 bases, and 18 bases separated the two germline ends. This CDR3 contains 16 residues. This chain's CDR3 is CASSLISRRSSDTQYF. In DNA, the CDR3 is TGCGCCAGCAGCTTGATCTCGAGGAGAAGCTCCGATACGCAGTATTTT.

CDR3 sequence (DNA): TGTGCCAGCAGTTACTCGCAGGGTACGCGCGAGCAGTACTTC. As protein: CASSYSQGTREQYF. V is TRBV6-5 and J is TRBJ2-7, with D perhaps matching TRBD1 (5 bases). V was trimmed by 0 bases and J by 6 bases, leaving 12 bases between them. From germline, CDR1 is MNHEY and CDR2 SVGAGI. The CDR3 runs to 14 residues.

The chain employs TRBV30 and TRBJ2-5; the D gene is possibly TRBD1 (6 bases). The V end was cut by 3 bases, the J end by 3 bases, with 20 bases between. The CDR3 loop spans 16 amino acids. From germline, CDR1 is GTSNPN and CDR2 SVGIG (reference sequence). The CDR3 loop reads CAWSQHNLQGKETQYF. The CDR3 nucleotides are TGTGCCTGGAGCCAACATAATCTGCAGGGGAAAGAGACCCAGTACTTC.

There are a few counts of this clone. V gene TRBV24-1 combines with J gene TRBJ2-1; D call uncertain. CDR3 length equals 15 residues. The V gene lost 3 bases and the J gene lost 6 bases, with 14 bases spanning the gap. Germline values: CDR1 KGHDR, CDR2 SFDVKD. The CDR3 DNA sequence: TGTGCCACCAGTGATGAGACAAGTCCTTCCAATGAGCAGTTCTTC. As protein: CATSDETSPSNEQFF.

A single count supports this clone. The rearrangement uses TRBV10-1 and TRBJ2-5, with D maybe TRBD1 (6 bases). The CDR3 is made up of 15 amino acids. The V gene lost 0 bases and the J gene lost 5 bases, with 13 bases spanning the gap. The germline V gene encodes CDR1 WNHNN and CDR2 SYGVQD (reference sequence). CDR3 bases: TGCGCCAGCAGTGAGTCGGGGGCCCGCAGGGAGACCCAGTACTTC. Translating it yields CASSESGARRETQYF.

V is TRBV9 and J is TRBJ1-1; no definite D call. V was trimmed by 6 bases and J by 1 base, leaving 16 bases between them. The germline gives CDR1 SGDLS, CDR2 YYNGEE. The CDR3 totals 15 residues. CDR3 in DNA: TGTGCCAGCACTCGCACAGTACAAGGGAACACTGAAGCTTTCTTT. This codes for CASTRTVQGNTEAFF.

J is TRBJ2-3 and V is TRBV18; 9 bases are shared with TRBD2. Germline CDR1 reads KGHSH; CDR2 reads LQKENI. This CDR3 has 14 residues. J gave up 3 bases and V 4 bases, and 2 bases lay outside the gene matches. The CDR3 reads CASSLGLATDTQYF. The DNA of the CDR3 is TGTGCCAGCTCACTGGGACTAGCAACAGATACGCAGTATTTT.

This rearrangement joins TRBV14 to TRBJ1-6; TRBD1 matches 7 bases. The CDR3 runs to 18 residues. Losses at the gene ends were 1 base for V and 0 bases for J; bases not matched to a gene: 6. Per the germline V gene, CDR1 is SGHDN and CDR2 is FVKESK. CDR3 protein: CASSQAGTVSSYNSPLHF. The CDR3 region has the DNA TGTGCCAGCAGCCAAGCCGGGACAGTGAGCTCCTATAATTCACCCCTCCACTTT. The full variable domain, with the rest looked up from reference TRBV14 and TRBJ1-6, is EAGVTQFPSHSVIEKGQTVTLRCDPISGHDNLYWYRRVMGKEIKFLLHFVKESKQDESGMPNNRFLAERTGGTYSTLKVQPAELEDSGVYFCASSQAGTVSSYNSPLHFGNGTRLTVT.